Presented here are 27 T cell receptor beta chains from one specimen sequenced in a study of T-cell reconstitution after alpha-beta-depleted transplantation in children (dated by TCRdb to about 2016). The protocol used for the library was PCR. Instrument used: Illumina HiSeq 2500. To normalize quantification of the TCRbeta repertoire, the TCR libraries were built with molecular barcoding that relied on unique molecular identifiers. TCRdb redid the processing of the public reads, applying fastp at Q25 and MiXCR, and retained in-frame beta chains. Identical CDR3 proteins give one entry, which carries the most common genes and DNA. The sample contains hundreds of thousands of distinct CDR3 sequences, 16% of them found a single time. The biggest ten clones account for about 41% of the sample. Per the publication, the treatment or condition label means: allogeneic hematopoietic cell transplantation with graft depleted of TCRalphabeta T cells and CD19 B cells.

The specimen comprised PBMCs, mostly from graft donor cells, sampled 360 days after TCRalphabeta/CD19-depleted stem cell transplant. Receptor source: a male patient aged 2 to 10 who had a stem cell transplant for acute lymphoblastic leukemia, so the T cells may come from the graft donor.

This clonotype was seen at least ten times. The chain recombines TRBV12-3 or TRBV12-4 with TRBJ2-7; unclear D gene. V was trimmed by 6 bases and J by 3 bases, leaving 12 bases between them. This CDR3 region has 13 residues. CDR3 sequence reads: CASSDGSNYEQYF. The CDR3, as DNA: TGTGCCAGCAGCGATGGATCTAACTACGAGCAGTACTTC.

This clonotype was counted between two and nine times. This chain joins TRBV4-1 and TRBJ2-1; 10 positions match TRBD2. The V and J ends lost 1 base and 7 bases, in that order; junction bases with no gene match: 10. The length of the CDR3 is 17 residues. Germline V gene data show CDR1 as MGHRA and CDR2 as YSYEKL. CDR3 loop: CASSQALAGARTNEQFF. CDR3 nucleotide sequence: TGCGCCAGCAGCCAAGCCCTAGCGGGAGCTCGGACAAATGAGCAGTTCTTC.

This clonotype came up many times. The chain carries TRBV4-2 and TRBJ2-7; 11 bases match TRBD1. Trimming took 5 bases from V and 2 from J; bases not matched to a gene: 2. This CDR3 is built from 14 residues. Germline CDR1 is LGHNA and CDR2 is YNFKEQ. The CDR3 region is CASSWTGGTYEQYF. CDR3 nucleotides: TGTGCCAGCAGCTGGACAGGGGGCACCTACGAGCAGTACTTC.

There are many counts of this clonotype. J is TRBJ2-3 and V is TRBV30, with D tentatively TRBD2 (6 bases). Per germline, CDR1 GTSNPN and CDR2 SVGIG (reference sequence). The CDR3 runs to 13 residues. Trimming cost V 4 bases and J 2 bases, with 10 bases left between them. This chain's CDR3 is CAWTRENTDTQYF. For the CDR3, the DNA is TGTGCCTGGACCCGGGAGAACACAGATACGCAGTATTTT.

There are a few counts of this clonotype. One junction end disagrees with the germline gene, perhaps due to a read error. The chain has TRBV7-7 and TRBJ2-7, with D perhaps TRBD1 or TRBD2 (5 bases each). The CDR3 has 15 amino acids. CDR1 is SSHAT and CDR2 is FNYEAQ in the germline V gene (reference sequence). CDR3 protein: CASSLGPDPRYEQYF. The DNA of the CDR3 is TGTGCTAGCAGCTTGGGACCTGACCCACGATACGAGCAGTACTTC.

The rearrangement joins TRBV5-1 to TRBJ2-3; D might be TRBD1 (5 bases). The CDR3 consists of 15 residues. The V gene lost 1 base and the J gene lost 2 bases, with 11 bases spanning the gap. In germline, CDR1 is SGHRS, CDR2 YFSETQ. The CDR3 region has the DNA TGCGCCAGCAGCTTGTGGGGCCGTAACACAGATACGCAGTATTTT. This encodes CASSLWGRNTDTQYF.

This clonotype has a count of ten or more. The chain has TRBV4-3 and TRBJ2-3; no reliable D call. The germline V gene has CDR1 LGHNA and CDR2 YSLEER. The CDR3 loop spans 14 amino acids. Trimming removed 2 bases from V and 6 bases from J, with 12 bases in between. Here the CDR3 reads CASSQQPRGDTQYF. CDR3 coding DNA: TGCGCCAGCAGCCAACAACCTAGAGGCGATACGCAGTATTTT.

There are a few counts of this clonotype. The CDR3 reads CASSLAHTGELFF. The CDR3 DNA reads as TGCGCCAGCAGCCTGGCACACACCGGGGAGCTGTTTTTT. The chain combines TRBV4-3 with TRBJ2-2; D is uncertain. Trimming cost V 4 bases and J 3 bases, with 6 bases left between them. From germline, CDR1 is LGHNA and CDR2 YSLEER. The CDR3 is 13 amino acids.

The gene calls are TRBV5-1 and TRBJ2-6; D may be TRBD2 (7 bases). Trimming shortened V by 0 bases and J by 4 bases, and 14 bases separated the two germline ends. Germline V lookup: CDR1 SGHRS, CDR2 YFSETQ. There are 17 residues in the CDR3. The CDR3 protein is CASSLERGGAGANVLTF. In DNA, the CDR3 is TGCGCCAGCAGCTTGGAGAGGGGGGGAGCCGGGGCCAACGTCCTGACTTTC.

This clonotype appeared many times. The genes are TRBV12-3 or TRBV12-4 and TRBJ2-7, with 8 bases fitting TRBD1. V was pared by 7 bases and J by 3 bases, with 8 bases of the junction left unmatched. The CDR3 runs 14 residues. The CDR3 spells CASTKDRAHYEQYF. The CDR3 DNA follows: TGTGCCAGCACCAAGGACAGGGCACACTACGAGCAGTACTTC.

CDR3 coding DNA: TGTGCCAGCATCATCGGGGGGCCGGCCGGGGAGCTGTTTTTT. This codes for CASIIGGPAGELFF. The chain joins TRBV12-3 or TRBV12-4 to TRBJ2-2; maybe TRBD2 (7 bases). This CDR3 has 14 residues. V lost 7 bases and J lost 6, with 15 bases in between.

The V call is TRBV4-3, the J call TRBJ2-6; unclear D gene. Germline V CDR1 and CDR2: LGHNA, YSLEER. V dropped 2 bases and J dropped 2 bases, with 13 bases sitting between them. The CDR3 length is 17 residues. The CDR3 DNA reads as TGCGCCAGCAGCCAATTTGGGTCGGGCGCTGGGGCCAACGTCCTGACTTTC. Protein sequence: CASSQFGSGAGANVLTF.

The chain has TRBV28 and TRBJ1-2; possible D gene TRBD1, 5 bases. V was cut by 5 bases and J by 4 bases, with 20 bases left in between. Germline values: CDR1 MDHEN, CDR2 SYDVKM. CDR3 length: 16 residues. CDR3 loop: CASSTSGQGRPYGYTF. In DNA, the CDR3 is TGTGCCAGCAGTACCTCGGGGCAGGGACGTCCCTATGGCTACACCTTC.

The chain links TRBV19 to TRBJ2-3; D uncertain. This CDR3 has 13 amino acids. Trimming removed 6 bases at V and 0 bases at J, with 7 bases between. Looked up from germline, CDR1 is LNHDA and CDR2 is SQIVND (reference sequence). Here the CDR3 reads CASRGRSTDTQYF. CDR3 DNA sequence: TGTGCCAGTAGGGGCAGAAGCACAGATACGCAGTATTTT.

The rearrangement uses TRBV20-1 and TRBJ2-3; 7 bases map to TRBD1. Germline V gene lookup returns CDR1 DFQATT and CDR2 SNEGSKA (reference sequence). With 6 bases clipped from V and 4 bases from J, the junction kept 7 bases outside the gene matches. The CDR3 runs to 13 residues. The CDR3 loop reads CSAGQARADTQYF. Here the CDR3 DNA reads TGCAGTGCCGGACAGGCGCGGGCAGATACGCAGTATTTT.

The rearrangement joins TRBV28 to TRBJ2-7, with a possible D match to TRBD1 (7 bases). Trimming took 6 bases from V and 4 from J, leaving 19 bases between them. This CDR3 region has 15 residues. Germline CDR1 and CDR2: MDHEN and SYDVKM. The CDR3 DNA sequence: TGTGCCAGCAGCCCCCTTAAGGGGGCGGGGTACGAGCAGTACTTC. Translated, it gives CASSPLKGAGYEQYF.

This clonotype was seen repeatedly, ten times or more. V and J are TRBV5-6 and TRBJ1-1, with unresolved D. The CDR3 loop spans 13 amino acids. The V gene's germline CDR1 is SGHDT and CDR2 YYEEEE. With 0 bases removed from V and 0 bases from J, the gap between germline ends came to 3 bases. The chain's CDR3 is CASSLGMNTEAFF. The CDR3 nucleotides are TGTGCCAGCAGCTTGGGTATGAACACTGAAGCTTTCTTT.

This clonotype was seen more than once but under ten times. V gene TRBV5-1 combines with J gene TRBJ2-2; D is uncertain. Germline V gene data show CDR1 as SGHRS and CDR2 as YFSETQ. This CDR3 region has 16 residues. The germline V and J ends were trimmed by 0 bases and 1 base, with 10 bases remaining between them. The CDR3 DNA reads TGCGCCAGCAGCTTGGCCGGGCTATGGAACACCGGGGAGCTGTTTTTT. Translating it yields CASSLAGLWNTGELFF.

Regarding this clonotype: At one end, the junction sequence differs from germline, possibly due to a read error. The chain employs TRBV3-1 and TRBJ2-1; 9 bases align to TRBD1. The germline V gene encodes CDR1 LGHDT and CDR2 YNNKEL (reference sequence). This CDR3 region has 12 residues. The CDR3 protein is CASSHLRDREIF. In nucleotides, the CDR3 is TGTGCCAGCAGCCATCTCCGGGACAGGGAGATCTTC.

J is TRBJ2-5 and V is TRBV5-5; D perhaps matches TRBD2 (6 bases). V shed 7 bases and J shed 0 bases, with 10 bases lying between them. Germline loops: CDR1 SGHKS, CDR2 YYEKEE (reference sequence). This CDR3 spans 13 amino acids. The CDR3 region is CASGWGDQETQYF. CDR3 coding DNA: TGTGCCAGCGGTTGGGGGGACCAAGAGACCCAGTACTTC.

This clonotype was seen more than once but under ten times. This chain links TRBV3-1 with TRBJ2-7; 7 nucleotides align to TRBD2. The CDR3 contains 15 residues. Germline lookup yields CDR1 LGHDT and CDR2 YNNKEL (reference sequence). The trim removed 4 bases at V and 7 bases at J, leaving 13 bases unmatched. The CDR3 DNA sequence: TGTGCCAGCAGCCCGGCGGAATCGGGGGGATCGGAGCAGTACTTC. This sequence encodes CASSPAESGGSEQYF.

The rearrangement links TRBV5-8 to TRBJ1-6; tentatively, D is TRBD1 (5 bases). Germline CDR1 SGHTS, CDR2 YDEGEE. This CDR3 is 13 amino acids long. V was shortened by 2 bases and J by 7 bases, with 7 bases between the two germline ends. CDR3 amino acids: CASSLPGNSPLHF. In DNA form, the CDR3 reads TGTGCCAGCAGCTTACCAGGGAATTCACCCCTCCACTTT.

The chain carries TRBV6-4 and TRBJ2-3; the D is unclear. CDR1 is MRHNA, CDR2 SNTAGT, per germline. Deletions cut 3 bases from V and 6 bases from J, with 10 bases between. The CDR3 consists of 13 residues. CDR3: CASSEAMGDTQYF. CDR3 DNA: TGTGCCAGCAGTGAGGCTATGGGGGATACGCAGTATTTT.

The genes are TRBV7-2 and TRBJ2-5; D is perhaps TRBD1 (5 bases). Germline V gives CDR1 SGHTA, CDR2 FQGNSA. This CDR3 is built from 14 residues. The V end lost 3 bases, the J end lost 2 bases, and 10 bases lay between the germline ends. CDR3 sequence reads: CASSFLGQQETQYF. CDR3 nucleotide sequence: TGTGCCAGCAGCTTCTTGGGGCAGCAAGAGACCCAGTACTTC.

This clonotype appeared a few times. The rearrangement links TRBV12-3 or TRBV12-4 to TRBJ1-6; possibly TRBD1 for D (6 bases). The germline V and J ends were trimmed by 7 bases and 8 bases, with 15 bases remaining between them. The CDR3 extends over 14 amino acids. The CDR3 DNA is TGTGCCAGCAAGACAGGCCCCGAACATTCACCCCTCCACTTT. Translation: CASKTGPEHSPLHF.

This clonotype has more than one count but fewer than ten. The CDR3 reads CASSFWQGNTGELFF. CDR3 bases: TGTGCCAGCAGTTTTTGGCAGGGGAACACCGGGGAGCTGTTTTTT. V and J are TRBV12-3 or TRBV12-4 and TRBJ2-2, with D tentatively TRBD1 (5 bases). There are 15 residues in the CDR3. Trimming left V 3 bases short and J 1 base short, with 9 bases between.

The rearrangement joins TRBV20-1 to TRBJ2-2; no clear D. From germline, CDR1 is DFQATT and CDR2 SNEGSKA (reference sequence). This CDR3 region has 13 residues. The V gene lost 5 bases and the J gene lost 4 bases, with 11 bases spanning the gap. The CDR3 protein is CSAHRPGTGELFF. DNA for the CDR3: TGCAGTGCTCACCGACCGGGCACCGGGGAGCTGTTTTTT.